This TCR beta chain was obtained from a study of cytotoxic CD8 clonotypes in ibrutinib-treated CLL. Overall study findings and caveats: In sustained-remission versus progressing patients, sampling times differed.

Notes on this clone: Its antigen is as yet unknown. The germline gene is not matched at one end of the junction; a read error may be the cause.

The CDR3 sequence is 14 residues long. CDR1 LGHNA and CDR2 YSLEER come from the germline V gene. This table comes from immunoSEQ multiplex PCR, and its TCRdb copy is limited to in-frame clones, with some not included. The profile covers some 300,000 clones, with about 80% appearing a single time and roughly 6.3% taken by the ten largest. The source was PBMCs, collected before ibrutinib treatment. J is TRBJ1-2 and V is TRBV4-3, with D perhaps matching TRBD1 (5 bases). This TCR was recovered from a human donor with chronic lymphocytic leukemia. The CDR3 DNA follows: TGCGCCAGCAACCAACCGGGGCGGGAAAATGGCTACACCTTC. It translates to CASNQPGRENGYTF.